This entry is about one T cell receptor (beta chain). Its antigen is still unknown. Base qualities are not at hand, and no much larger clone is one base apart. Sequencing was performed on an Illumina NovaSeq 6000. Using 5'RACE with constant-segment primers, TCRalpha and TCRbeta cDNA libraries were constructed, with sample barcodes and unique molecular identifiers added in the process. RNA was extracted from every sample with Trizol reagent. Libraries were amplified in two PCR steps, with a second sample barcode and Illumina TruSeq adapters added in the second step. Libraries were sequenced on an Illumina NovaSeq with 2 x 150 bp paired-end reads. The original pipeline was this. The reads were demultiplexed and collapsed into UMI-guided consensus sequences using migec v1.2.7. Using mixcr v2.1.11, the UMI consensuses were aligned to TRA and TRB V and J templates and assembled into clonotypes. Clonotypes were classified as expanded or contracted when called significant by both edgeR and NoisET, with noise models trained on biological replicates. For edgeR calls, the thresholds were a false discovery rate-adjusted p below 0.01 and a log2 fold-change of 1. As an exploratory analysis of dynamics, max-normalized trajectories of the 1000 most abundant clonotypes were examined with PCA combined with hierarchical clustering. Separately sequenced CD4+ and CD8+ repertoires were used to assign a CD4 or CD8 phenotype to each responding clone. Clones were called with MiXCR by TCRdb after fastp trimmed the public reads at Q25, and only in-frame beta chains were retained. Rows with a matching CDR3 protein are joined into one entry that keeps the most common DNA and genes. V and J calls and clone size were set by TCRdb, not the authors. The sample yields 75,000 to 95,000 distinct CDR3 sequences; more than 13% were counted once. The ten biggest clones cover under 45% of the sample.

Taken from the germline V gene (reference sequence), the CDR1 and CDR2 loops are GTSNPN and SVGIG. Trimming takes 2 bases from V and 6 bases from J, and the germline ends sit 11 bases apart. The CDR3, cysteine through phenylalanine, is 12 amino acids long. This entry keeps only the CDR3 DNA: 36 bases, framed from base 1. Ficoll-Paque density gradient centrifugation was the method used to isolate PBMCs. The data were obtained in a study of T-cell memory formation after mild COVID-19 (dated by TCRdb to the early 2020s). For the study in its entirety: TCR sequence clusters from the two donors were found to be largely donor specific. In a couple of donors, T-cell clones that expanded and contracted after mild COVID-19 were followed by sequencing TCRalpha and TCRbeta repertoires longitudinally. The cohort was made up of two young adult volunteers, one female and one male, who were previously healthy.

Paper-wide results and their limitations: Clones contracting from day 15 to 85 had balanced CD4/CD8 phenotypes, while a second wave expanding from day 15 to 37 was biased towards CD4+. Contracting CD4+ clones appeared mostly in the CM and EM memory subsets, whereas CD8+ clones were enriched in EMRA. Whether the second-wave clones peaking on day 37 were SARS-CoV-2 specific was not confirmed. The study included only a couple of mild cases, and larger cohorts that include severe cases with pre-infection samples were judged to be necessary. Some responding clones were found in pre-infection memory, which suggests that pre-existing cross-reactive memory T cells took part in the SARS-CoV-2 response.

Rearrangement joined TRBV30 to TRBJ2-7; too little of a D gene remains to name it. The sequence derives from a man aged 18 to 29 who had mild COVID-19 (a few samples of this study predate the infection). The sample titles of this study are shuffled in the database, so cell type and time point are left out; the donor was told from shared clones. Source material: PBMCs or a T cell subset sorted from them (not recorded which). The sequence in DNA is TGTGCCTGGAGTAAGGACCCGGGCGAGCAGTACTTC. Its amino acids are CAWSKDPGEQYF.